Sequencing of this T cell receptor (beta chain) was carried out in a study of T cell responses to AZD1222 COVID-19 vaccine. This clone was detected only once. J gave up 4 bases and V 4 bases, and 5 bases lay outside the gene matches. Germline V gene sequence: CDR1 SEHNR, CDR2 FQNEAQ (reference sequence). There are 14 residues in the CDR3. Profiled with immunoSEQ multiplex PCR; TCRdb holds only in-frame clones, not every one. The sample lists 85,000 to 130,000 clones, 93% occurring once. This material consisted of peripheral blood, taken on day 0 of AZD1222 vaccination. J is TRBJ1-2 and V is TRBV7-9; 8 nucleotides match TRBD1. The TCR was taken from an adult in good health. The CDR3 nucleotides are TGTGCCAGCAGCTCCCTAACAGGGGGCTATGGCTACACCTTC. Its protein product is CASSSLTGGYGYTF.